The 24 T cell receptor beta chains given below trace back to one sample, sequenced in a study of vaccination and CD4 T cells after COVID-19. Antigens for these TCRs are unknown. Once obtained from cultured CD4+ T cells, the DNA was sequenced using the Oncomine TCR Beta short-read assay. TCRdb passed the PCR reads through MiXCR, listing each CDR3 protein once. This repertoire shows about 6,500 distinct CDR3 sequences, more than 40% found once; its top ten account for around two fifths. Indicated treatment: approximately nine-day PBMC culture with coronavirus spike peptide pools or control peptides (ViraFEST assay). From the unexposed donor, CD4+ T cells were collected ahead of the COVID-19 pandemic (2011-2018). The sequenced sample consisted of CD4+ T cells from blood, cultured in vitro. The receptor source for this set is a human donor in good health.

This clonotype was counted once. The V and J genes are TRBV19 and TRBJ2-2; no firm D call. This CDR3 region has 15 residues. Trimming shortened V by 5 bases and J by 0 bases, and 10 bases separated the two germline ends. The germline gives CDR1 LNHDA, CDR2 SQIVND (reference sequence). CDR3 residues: CASSQAPSNTGELFF. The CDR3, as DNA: TGTGCCAGTAGTCAGGCTCCTTCGAACACCGGGGAGCTGTTTTTT.

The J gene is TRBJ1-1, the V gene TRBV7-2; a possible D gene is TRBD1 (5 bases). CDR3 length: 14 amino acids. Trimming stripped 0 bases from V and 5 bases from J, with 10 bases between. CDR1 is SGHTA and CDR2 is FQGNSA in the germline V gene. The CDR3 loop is CASSLAGARTEAFF. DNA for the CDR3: TGTGCCAGCAGCTTAGCAGGGGCTCGAACTGAAGCTTTCTTT.

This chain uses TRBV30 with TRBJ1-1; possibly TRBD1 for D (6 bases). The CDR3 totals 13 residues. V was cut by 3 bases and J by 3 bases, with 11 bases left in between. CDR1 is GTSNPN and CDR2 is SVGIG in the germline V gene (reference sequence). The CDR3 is CAWRKGGDTEAFF. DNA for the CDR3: TGTGCCTGGAGAAAAGGGGGTGACACTGAAGCTTTCTTT.

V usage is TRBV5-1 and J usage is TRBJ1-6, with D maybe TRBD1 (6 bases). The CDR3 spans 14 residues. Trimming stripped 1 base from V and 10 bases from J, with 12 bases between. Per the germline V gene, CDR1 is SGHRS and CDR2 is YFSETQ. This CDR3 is CASSLKGGESPLHF. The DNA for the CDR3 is TGCGCCAGCAGCTTGAAAGGGGGTGAGTCACCCCTCCACTTT. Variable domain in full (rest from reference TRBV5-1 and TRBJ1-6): KAGVTQTPRYLIKTRGQQVTLSCSPISGHRSVSWYQQTPGQGLQFLFEYFSETQRNKGNFPGRFSGRQFSNSRSEMNVSTLELGDSALYLCASSLKGGESPLHFGNGTRLTVT.

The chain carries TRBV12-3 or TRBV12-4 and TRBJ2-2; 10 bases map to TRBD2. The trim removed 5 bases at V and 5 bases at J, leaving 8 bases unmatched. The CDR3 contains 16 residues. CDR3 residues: CASSPTLTSGTGELFF. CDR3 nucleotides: TGTGCCAGCAGTCCAACCTTGACTAGCGGGACCGGGGAGCTGTTTTTT.

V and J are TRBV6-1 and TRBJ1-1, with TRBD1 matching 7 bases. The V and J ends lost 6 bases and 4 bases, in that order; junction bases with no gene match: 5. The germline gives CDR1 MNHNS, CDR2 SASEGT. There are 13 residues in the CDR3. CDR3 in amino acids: CASSQGVGTEAFF. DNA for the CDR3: TGTGCCAGCAGCCAGGGGGTAGGCACTGAAGCTTTCTTT.

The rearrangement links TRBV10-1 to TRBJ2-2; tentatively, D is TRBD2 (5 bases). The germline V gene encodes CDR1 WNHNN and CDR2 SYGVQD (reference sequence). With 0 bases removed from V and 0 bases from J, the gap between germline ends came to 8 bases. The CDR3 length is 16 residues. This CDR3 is CASSESTGANTGELFF. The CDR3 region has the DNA TGCGCCAGCAGTGAGTCTACCGGGGCGAACACCGGGGAGCTGTTTTTT.

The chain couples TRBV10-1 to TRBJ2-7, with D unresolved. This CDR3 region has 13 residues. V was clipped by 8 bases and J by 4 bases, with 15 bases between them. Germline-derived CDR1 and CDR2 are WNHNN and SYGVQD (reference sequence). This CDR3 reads CASAGPYPYEQYF. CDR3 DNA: TGCGCCAGCGCTGGACCTTACCCATACGAGCAGTACTTC.

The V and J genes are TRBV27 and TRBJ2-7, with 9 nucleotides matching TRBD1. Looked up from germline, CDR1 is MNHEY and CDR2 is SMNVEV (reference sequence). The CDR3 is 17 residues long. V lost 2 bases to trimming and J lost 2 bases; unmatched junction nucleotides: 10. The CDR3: CASSLTTPGQGPYEQYF. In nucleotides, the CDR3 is TGTGCCAGCAGTTTAACCACCCCGGGACAGGGTCCCTACGAGCAGTACTTC.

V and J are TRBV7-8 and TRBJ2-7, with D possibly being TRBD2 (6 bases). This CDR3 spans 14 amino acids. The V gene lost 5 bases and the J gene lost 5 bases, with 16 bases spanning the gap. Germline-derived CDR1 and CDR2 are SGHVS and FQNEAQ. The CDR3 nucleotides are TGTGCCAGCAGCCGCGGGGAGGAGGTCAACGAGCAGTACTTC. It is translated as CASSRGEEVNEQYF.

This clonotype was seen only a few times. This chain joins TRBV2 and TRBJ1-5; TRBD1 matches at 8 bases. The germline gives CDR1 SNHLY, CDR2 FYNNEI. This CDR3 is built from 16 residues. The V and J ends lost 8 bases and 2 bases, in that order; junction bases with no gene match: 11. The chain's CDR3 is CASWGGTGLGNQPQHF. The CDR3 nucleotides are TGTGCCAGCTGGGGGGGGACAGGATTGGGCAATCAGCCCCAGCATTTT.

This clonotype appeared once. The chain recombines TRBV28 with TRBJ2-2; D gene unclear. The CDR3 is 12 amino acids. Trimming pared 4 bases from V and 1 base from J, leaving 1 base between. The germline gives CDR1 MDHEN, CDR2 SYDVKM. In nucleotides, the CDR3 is TGTGCCAGCAGTTGGAACACCGGGGAGCTGTTTTTT. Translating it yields CASSWNTGELFF.

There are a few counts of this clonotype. The CDR3, as DNA: TGTGCCAGCAGGACCACAGGGGAAAATTCACCCCTCCACTTT. Amino acid sequence: CASRTTGENSPLHF. The rearrangement joins TRBV27 to TRBJ1-6, with 7 bases that match TRBD1. Germline-derived CDR1 and CDR2 are MNHEY and SMNVEV (reference sequence). The CDR3 contains 14 residues. The J segment lost 7 bases and the V segment lost 6 bases, leaving 6 bases of the junction unmatched.

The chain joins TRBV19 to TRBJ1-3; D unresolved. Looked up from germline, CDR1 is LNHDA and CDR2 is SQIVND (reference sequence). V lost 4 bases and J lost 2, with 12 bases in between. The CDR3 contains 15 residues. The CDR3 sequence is CASSTLTLAGNTIYF. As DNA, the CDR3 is TGTGCCAGTAGTACCCTGACGCTGGCTGGAAACACCATATATTTT.

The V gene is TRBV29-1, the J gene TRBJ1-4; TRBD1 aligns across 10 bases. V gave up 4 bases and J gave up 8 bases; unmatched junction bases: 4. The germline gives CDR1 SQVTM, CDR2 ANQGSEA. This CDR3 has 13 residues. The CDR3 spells CSVGDRGSEKLFF. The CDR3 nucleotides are TGCAGCGTTGGGGACAGGGGTAGCGAAAAACTGTTTTTT.

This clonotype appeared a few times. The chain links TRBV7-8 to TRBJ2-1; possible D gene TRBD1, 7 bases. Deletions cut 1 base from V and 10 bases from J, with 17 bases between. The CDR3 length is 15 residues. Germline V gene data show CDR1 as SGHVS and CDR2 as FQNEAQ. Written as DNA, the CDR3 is TGTGCCAGCAGCTTAGTCCCGGCCCAGGGGGGCGAGCAGTTCTTC. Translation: CASSLVPAQGGEQFF.

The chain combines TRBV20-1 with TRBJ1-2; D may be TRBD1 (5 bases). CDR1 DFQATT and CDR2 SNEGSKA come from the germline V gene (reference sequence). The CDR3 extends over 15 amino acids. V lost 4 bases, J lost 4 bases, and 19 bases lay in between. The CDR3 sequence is CSAILPRQTVYGYTF. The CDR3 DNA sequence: TGCAGTGCTATTCTCCCAAGACAGACCGTCTATGGCTACACCTTC.

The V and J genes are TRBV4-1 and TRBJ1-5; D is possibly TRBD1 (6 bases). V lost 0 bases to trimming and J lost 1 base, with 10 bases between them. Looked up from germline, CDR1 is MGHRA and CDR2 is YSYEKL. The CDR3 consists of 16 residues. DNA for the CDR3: TGCGCCAGCAGCCAAGAAACGGGGGCCAGCAATCAGCCCCAGCATTTT. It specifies CASSQETGASNQPQHF.

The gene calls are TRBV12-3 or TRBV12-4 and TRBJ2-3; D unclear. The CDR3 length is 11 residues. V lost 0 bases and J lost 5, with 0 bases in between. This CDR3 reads CASSLADTQYF. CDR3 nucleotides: TGTGCCAGCAGTTTAGCAGATACGCAGTATTTT.

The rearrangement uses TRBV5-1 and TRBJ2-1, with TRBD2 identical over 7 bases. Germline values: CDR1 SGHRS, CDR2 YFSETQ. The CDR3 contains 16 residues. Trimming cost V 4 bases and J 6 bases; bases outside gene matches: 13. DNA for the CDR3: TGCGCCAGCAGCCCCCTCCGACTAGCCCTAAGCAATGAGCAGTTCTTC. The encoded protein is CASSPLRLALSNEQFF.

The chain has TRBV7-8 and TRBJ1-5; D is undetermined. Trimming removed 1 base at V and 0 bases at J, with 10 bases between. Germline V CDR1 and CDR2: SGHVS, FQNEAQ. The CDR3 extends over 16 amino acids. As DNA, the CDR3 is TGTGCCAGCAGCTTAGAGGTCCTAACTAGCAATCAGCCCCAGCATTTT. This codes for CASSLEVLTSNQPQHF. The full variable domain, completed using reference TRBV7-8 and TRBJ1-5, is GAGVSQSPRYKVAKRGQDVALRCDPISGHVSLFWYQQALGQGPEFLTYFQNEAQLDKSGLPSDRFFAERPEGSVSTLKIQRTQQEDSAVYLCASSLEVLTSNQPQHFGDGTRLSIL.

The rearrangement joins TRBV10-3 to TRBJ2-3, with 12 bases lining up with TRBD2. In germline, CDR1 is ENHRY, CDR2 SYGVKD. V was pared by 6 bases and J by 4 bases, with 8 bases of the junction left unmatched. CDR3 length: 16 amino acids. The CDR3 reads CAISQTSGSGSDTQYF. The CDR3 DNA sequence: TGTGCCATCAGCCAGACTAGCGGGAGTGGGTCAGATACGCAGTATTTT.

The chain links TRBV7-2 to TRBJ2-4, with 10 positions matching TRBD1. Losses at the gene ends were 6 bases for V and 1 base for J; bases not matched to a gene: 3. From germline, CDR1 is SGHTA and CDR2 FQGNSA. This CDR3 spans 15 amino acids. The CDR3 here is CASRDRGKAKNIQYF. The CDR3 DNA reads TGTGCCAGCAGGGACAGGGGGAAGGCCAAAAACATTCAGTACTTC. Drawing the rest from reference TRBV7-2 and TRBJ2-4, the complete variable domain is GAGVSQSPSNKVTEKGKDVELRCDPISGHTALYWYRQSLGQGLEFLIYFQGNSAPDKSGLPSDRFSAERTGGSVSTLTIQRTQQEDSAVYLCASRDRGKAKNIQYFGAGTRLSVL.

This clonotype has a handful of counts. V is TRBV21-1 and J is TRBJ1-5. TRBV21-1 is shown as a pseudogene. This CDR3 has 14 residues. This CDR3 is CASSKGDTNQPQHF. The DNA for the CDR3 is TGTGCCAGCAGCAAAGGAGACACTAATCAGCCCCAGCATTTT.